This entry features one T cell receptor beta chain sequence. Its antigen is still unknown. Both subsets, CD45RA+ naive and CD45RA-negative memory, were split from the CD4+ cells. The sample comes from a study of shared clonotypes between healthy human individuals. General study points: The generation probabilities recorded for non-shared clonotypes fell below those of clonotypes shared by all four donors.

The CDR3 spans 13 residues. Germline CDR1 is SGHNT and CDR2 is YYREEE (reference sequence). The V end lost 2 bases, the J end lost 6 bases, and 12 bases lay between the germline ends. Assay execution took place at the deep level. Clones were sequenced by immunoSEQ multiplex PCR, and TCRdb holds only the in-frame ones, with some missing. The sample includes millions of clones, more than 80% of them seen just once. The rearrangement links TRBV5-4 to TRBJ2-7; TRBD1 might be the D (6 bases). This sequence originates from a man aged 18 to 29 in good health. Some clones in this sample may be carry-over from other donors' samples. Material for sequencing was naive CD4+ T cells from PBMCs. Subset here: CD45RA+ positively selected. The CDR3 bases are TGTGCCAGCAGCTTCGATGGCAGGGGCGAGCAGTACTTC. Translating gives CASSFDGRGEQYF.